One and the same sample provided the 21 T cell receptor beta chains below, sequenced in a study of cytomegalovirus exposure and HLA in healthy donors. Researchers ran the PCR with 60 Vbeta and 13 Jbeta primers. The method was immunoSEQ multiplex PCR; TCRdb's version includes in-frame clones alone and lacks a portion of them. This listing includes 200,000 to 250,000 clones. Sequenced sample: PBMCs. The receptors shown here come from a woman between 25 and 40 years old in good health and CMV-seropositive.

The V gene is TRBV7-2, the J gene TRBJ2-7; 9 bases align to TRBD2. Germline V lookup: CDR1 SGHTA, CDR2 FQGNSA. J gave up 2 bases and V 5 bases, and 10 bases lay outside the gene matches. The CDR3 runs to 16 residues. CDR3 nucleotides: TGTGCCAGCAGCCCCTCGGGAGCGGGGGGCGCCTACGAGCAGTACTTC. Encoded protein: CASSPSGAGGAYEQYF.

The J gene is TRBJ2-3, the V gene TRBV5-1; TRBD2 might be the D (5 bases). This CDR3 is built from 15 residues. Germline V lookup: CDR1 SGHRS, CDR2 YFSETQ. The V and J ends lost 4 bases and 0 bases respectively, with 12 bases between them. CDR3 nucleotide sequence: TGCGCCAGCAGCCTTAGCGTCTTTAGCACAGATACGCAGTATTTT. This translates into CASSLSVFSTDTQYF.

The chain carries TRBV4-1 and TRBJ2-7; 8 nucleotides match TRBD2. Germline CDR1 reads MGHRA; CDR2 reads YSYEKL. Trimming took 1 base from V and 1 from J; bases not matched to a gene: 3. The CDR3 consists of 15 residues. CDR3 residues: CASSQAGTRSYEQYF. DNA for the CDR3: TGCGCCAGCAGCCAAGCCGGGACTAGGTCCTACGAGCAGTACTTC.

CDR3 loop: CASSLAGQSNQPQHF. The CDR3 nucleotides are TGTGCCAGCAGCTTAGCAGGACAGAGCAATCAGCCCCAGCATTTT. The chain has TRBV11-2 and TRBJ1-5; D is perhaps TRBD1 (6 bases). From germline, CDR1 is SGHAT and CDR2 FQNNGV. This CDR3 contains 15 residues. V lost 1 base and J lost 1, with 8 bases in between.

V is TRBV5-1 and J is TRBJ2-7, with 11 bases fitting TRBD2. Per germline, CDR1 SGHRS and CDR2 YFSETQ. V was clipped by 0 bases and J by 0 bases; unmatched bases: 2. The CDR3 is made up of 16 amino acids. In DNA, the CDR3 is TGCGCCAGCAGCTTGGGGACTAGCGGGTACTCCTACGAGCAGTACTTC. This gives the protein CASSLGTSGYSYEQYF.

This chain connects TRBV6-6 to TRBJ1-5; TRBD1 is a possible D gene (5 bases). Germline CDR1 and CDR2: MNHNY and SVGAGI (reference sequence). V lost 2 bases and J lost 2, with 13 bases in between. The CDR3 consists of 16 residues. CDR3 amino acids: CASSYGAGLGNQPQHF. As DNA, the CDR3 is TGTGCCAGCAGTTACGGGGCAGGCTTGGGCAATCAGCCCCAGCATTTT.

V usage is TRBV18 and J usage is TRBJ1-1, with unresolved D. Trimming took off 2 bases at V and 3 bases at J, with 7 bases between the two ends. The CDR3 spans 13 residues. CDR1 and CDR2 (germline): KGHSH, LQKENI. CDR3 DNA: TGTGCCAGCTCACCAGGGCATTACACTGAAGCTTTCTTT. Its translation is CASSPGHYTEAFF.

The rearrangement uses TRBV6-6 and TRBJ1-1, with 7 bases fitting TRBD1. With V trimmed by 4 bases and J by 4 bases, 9 bases remained unmatched. The CDR3 extends over 15 amino acids. The germline V gene encodes CDR1 MNHNY and CDR2 SVGAGI (reference sequence). The CDR3 protein is CASSSTTGERTEAFF. Written as DNA, the CDR3 is TGTGCCAGCAGTTCTACAACAGGGGAACGCACTGAAGCTTTCTTT.

V usage is TRBV27 and J usage is TRBJ2-7, with 8 bases fitting TRBD2. The CDR3 sequence is 16 residues long. V was pared by 3 bases and J by 2 bases, with 9 bases of the junction left unmatched. In germline, CDR1 is MNHEY, CDR2 SMNVEV (reference sequence). The CDR3 loop reads CASSFRGGDKPYEQYF. The CDR3 DNA reads as TGTGCCAGCAGTTTTCGGGGGGGGGACAAGCCCTACGAGCAGTACTTC.

The V call is TRBV7-9, the J call TRBJ2-7; 10 nucleotides align to TRBD1. CDR1 is SEHNR and CDR2 is FQNEAQ in the germline V gene (reference sequence). With V trimmed by 1 base and J by 6 bases, 3 bases remained unmatched. The CDR3 has 14 amino acids. CDR3 protein: CASSLGQGAGEQYF. The CDR3 DNA reads TGTGCCAGCAGCTTAGGACAGGGGGCGGGCGAGCAGTACTTC.

The gene calls are TRBV12-5 and TRBJ2-5; 11 nucleotides agree with TRBD2. V lost 1 base, J lost 0 bases, and 1 base stayed unmatched. Germline lookup yields CDR1 LGHNT and CDR2 FRNRAP. This CDR3 region has 16 residues. This CDR3 reads CASGLGLAGYQETQYF. The CDR3, as DNA: TGTGCTAGTGGTTTGGGACTAGCGGGGTACCAAGAGACCCAGTACTTC.

Regarding this clone: Other DNA sequences of this sample code for an identical CDR3. The V call is TRBV7-7, the J call TRBJ1-3; tentatively, D is TRBD1 (5 bases). Trimming left V 5 bases short and J 4 bases short, with 9 bases between. This CDR3 contains 13 residues. Germline V gene data show CDR1 as SSHAT and CDR2 as FNYEAQ (reference sequence). The CDR3 reads CASSLGQGNTIYF. The CDR3 bases are TGTGCCAGCAGCCTAGGACAAGGAAACACCATATATTTT. Looking up the rest from reference TRBV7-7 and TRBJ1-3 gives the full variable domain: GAGVSQSPRYKVTKRGQDVTLRCDPISSHATLYWYQQALGQGPEFLTYFNYEAQPDKSGLPSDRFSAERPEGSISTLTIQRTEQRDSAMYRCASSLGQGNTIYFGEGSWLTVV.

The genes are TRBV19 and TRBJ2-3; D might be TRBD1 (6 bases). Looked up from germline, CDR1 is LNHDA and CDR2 is SQIVND (reference sequence). The CDR3 has 15 amino acids. V dropped 6 bases and J dropped 0 bases, with 13 bases sitting between them. DNA for the CDR3: TGTGCCAGTAGCGCTGGGACACTTAGCACAGATACGCAGTATTTT. It is translated as CASSAGTLSTDTQYF.

This chain joins TRBV27 and TRBJ1-1, with D maybe TRBD1 (6 bases). Germline CDR1 reads MNHEY; CDR2 reads SMNVEV (reference sequence). CDR3 length: 15 residues. Trimming took off 1 base at V and 4 bases at J, with 13 bases between the two ends. The CDR3 here is CASSLLRGPGTEAFF. The CDR3 DNA follows: TGTGCCAGCAGTTTATTGCGGGGGCCTGGCACTGAAGCTTTCTTT.

The chain carries TRBV29-1 and TRBJ1-3; D may be TRBD1 (6 bases). The CDR3 runs 15 residues. Trimming took 7 bases from V and 0 from J, leaving 16 bases between them. Germline V gene data show CDR1 as SQVTM and CDR2 as ANQGSEA. The CDR3 DNA reads as TGCAGCGCTCAGGACAGTTTAGACTCTGGAAACACCATATATTTT. This sequence encodes CSAQDSLDSGNTIYF.

Notes on this clone: A junction end diverges from the germline sequence, so it may reflect a read error. The rearrangement joins TRBV5-1 to TRBJ2-2; 12 bases map to TRBD2. Germline lookup yields CDR1 SGHRS and CDR2 YFSETQ. The CDR3 consists of 17 residues. DNA for the CDR3: TGCGCCAGTAGCTGGGGGACTAGCGGGCGGAACACCGGGGAGCTGTTTTTT. Translated: CASSWGTSGRNTGELFF.

The chain is built from TRBV29-1 and TRBJ1-2; a weak D match, TRBD1 (6 bases). The germline V gene has CDR1 SQVTM and CDR2 ANQGSEA. V was shortened by 7 bases and J by 3 bases, with 15 bases between the two germline ends. CDR3 length: 13 amino acids. Written as DNA, the CDR3 is TGCAGCGGGACAGCTAGAGGTCACTATGGCTACACCTTC. Residues: CSGTARGHYGYTF.

This rearrangement joins TRBV6-5 to TRBJ1-3, with D possibly matching TRBD1 (6 bases). The CDR3 is made up of 15 amino acids. Trimming shortened V by 0 bases and J by 2 bases, and 8 bases separated the two germline ends. CDR1 is MNHEY, CDR2 SVGAGI, per germline. This CDR3 reads CASSYSRGTGNTIYF. The DNA of the CDR3 is TGTGCCAGCAGTTACTCGAGGGGGACTGGAAACACCATATATTTT.

This chain uses TRBV5-1 with TRBJ1-4; TRBD1 matches 7 bases. The germline gives CDR1 SGHRS, CDR2 YFSETQ. The junction had 6 bases not matched to a gene; V was cut back by 5 bases and J by 5 bases. The CDR3 totals 14 residues. CDR3 region: CASRFGRGNEKLFF. DNA for the CDR3: TGCGCCAGCAGGTTCGGCAGGGGGAATGAAAAACTGTTTTTT.

This chain links TRBV7-2 with TRBJ1-2, with TRBD1 identical over 11 bases. The J segment lost 7 bases and the V segment lost 5 bases, leaving 9 bases of the junction unmatched. The CDR3 loop spans 15 amino acids. From germline, CDR1 is SGHTA and CDR2 FQGNSA. CDR3 in DNA: TGTGCCAGCAGCGTCACCGGGACAGGGGGTCGTGGCTACACCTTC. Encoded protein: CASSVTGTGGRGYTF.

V gene TRBV6-6 combines with J gene TRBJ1-6; D perhaps matches TRBD1 (5 bases). There are 16 residues in the CDR3. Trimming cost V 0 bases and J 6 bases, with 12 bases left between them. Per germline, CDR1 MNHNY and CDR2 SVGAGI (reference sequence). Written as DNA, the CDR3 is TGTGCCAGCAGTTACTCCCATTCCGGGGGTAATTCACCCCTCCACTTT. Its translation is CASSYSHSGGNSPLHF.